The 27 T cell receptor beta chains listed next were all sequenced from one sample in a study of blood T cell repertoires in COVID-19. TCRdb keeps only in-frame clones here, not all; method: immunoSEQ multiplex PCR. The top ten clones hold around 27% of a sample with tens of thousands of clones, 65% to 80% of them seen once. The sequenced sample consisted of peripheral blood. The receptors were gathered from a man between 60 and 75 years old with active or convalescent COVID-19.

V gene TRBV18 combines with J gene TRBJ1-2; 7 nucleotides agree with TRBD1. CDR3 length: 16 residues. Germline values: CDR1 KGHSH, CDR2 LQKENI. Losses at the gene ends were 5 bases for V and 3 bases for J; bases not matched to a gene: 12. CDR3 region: CASSKTGTAQYYGYTF. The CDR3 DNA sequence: TGTGCCAGCTCAAAGACCGGGACAGCGCAATACTATGGCTACACCTTC.

DNA of the CDR3: TGTGCCAGCAGTGCCCCGGGACAGTACTCTGGAAACACCATATATTTT. It specifies CASSAPGQYSGNTIYF. The rearrangement uses TRBV28 and TRBJ1-3; 7 bases align to TRBD1. The ends lost 5 bases at V and 0 bases at J; junction bases unmatched: 7. Germline V gene data show CDR1 as MDHEN and CDR2 as SYDVKM. This CDR3 is built from 16 residues. Combining the CDR3 with reference TRBV28 and TRBJ1-3 gives the whole variable domain DVKVTQSSRYLVKRTGEKVFLECVQDMDHENMFWYRQDPGLGLRLIYFSYDVKMKEKGDIPEGYSVSREKKERFSLILESASTNQTSMYLCASSAPGQYSGNTIYFGEGSWLTVV.

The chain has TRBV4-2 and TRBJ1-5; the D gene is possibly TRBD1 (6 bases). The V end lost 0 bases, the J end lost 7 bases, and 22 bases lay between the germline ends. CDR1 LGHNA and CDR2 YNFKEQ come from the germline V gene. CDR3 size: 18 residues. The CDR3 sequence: CASSQDGGRGWYNQPQHF. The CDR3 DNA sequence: TGTGCCAGCAGCCAAGATGGGGGCAGGGGATGGTATAACCAGCCCCAGCATTTT.

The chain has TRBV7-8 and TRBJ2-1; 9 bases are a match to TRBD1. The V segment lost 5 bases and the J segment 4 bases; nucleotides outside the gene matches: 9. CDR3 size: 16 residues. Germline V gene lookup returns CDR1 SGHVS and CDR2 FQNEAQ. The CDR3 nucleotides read TGTGCCAGCAGCGGCCGGGACAGGGTTTCTTACAATGAGCAGTTCTTC. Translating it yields CASSGRDRVSYNEQFF.

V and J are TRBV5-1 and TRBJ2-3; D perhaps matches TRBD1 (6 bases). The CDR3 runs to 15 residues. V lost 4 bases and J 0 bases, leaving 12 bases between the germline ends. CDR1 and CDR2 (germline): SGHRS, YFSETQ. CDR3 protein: CASSLGQTSTDTQYF. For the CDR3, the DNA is TGCGCCAGCAGCCTTGGACAGACCAGCACAGATACGCAGTATTTT.

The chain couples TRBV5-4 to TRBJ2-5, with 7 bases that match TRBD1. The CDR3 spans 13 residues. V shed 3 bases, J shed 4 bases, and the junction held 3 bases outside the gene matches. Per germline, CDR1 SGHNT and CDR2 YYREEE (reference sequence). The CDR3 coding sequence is TGTGCCAGCAGCTGGACAGGAGGAGAGACCCAGTACTTC. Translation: CASSWTGGETQYF.

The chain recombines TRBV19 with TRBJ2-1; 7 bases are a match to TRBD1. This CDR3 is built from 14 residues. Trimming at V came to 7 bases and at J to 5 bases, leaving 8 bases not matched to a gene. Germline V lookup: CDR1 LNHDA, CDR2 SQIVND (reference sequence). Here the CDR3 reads CASKRGQSNNEQFF. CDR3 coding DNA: TGTGCCAGTAAGAGGGGGCAATCTAACAATGAGCAGTTCTTC.

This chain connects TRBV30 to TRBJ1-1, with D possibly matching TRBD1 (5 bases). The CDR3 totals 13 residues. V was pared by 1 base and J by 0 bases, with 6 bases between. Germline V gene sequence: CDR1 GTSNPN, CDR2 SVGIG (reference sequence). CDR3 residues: CAWSEGMNTEAFF. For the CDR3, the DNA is TGTGCCTGGAGTGAGGGGATGAACACTGAAGCTTTCTTT.

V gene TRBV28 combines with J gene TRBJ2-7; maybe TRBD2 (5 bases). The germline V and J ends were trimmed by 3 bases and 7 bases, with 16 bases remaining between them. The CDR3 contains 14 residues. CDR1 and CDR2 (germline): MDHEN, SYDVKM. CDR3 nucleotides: TGTGCCAGCAGTTTTGGCGGGCCTCGAGGAGAGCAGTACTTC. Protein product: CASSFGGPRGEQYF.

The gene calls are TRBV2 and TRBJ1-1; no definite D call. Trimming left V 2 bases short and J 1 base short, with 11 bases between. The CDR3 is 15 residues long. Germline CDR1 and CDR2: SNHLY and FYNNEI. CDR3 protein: CASSEPSGWNTEAFF. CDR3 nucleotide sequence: TGTGCCAGCAGTGAACCCTCGGGGTGGAACACTGAAGCTTTCTTT.

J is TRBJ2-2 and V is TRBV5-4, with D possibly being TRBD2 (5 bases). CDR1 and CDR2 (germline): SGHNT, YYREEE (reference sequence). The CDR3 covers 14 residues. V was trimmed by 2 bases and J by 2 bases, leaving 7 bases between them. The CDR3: CASSFSGNTGELFF. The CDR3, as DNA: TGTGCCAGCAGCTTCTCGGGAAACACCGGGGAGCTGTTTTTT.

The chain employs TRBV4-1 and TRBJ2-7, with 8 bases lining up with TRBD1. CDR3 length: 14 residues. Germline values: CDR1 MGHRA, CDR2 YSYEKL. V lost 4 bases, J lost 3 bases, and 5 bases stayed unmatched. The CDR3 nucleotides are TGCGCCAGCAGCCGAACGACAGGGGACTACGAGCAGTACTTC. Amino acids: CASSRTTGDYEQYF.

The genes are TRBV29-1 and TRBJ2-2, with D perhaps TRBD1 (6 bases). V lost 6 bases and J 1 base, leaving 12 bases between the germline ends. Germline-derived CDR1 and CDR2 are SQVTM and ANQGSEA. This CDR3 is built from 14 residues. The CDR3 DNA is TGCAGCGTCGACCAACAGGGGAACACCGGGGAGCTGTTTTTT. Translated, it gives CSVDQQGNTGELFF.

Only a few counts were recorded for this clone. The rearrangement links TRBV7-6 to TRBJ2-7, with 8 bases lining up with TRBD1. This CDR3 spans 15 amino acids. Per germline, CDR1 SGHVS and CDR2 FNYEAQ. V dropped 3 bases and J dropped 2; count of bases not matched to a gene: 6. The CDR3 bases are TGTGCCAGCAGCTTCCCGGGACAGGAGACCTACGAGCAGTACTTC. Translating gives CASSFPGQETYEQYF.

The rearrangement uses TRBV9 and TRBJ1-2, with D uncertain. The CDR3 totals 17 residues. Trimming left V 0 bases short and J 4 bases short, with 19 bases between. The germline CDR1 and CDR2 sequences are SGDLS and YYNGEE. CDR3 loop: CASSVDGLRWLVYGYTF. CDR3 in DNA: TGTGCCAGCAGCGTAGATGGGCTGAGATGGCTCGTCTATGGCTACACCTTC.

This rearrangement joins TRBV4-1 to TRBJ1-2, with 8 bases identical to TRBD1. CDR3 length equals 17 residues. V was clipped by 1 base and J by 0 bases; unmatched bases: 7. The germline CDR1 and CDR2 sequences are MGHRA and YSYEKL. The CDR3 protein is CASSQASRGPPNYGYTF. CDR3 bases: TGCGCCAGCAGCCAAGCCTCCAGGGGGCCTCCTAACTATGGCTACACCTTC.

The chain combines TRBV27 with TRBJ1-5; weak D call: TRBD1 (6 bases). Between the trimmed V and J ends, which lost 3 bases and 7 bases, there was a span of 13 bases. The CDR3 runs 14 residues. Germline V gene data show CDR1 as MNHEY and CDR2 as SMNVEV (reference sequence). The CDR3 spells CASSFRPQGQPQHF. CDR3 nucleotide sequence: TGTGCCAGCAGTTTCCGCCCCCAGGGGCAGCCCCAGCATTTT.

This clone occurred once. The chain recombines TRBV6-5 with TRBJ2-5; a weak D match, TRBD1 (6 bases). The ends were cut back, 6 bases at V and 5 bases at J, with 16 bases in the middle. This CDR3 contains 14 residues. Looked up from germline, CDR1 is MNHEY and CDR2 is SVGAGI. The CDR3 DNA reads TGTGCCAGCAGCTACCCGACAGGTTTGGAGACCCAGTACTTC. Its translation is CASSYPTGLETQYF.

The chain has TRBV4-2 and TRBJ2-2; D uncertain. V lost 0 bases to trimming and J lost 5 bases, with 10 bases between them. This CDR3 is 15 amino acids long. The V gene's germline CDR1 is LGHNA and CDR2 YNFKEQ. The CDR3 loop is CASSQDHQTTGELFF. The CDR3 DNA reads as TGTGCCAGCAGCCAAGATCATCAGACTACCGGGGAGCTGTTTTTT.

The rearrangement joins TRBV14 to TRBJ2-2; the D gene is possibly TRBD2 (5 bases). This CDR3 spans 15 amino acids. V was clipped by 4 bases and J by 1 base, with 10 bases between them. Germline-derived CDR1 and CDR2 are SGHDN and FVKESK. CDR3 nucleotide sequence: TGTGCCAGCAGCCCCCTCGAGGGGAACACCGGGGAGCTGTTTTTT. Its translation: CASSPLEGNTGELFF.

In DNA form, the CDR3 reads TGTGCCAGCAGTTGGGGACAGCCAAGGCGCAATCAGCCCCAGCATTTT. Translated: CASSWGQPRRNQPQHF. The V and J genes are TRBV28 and TRBJ1-5, with 7 bases fitting TRBD1. This CDR3 region has 16 residues. V shed 4 bases and J 2 bases; nucleotides not matched to a gene: 8. Looked up from germline, CDR1 is MDHEN and CDR2 is SYDVKM.

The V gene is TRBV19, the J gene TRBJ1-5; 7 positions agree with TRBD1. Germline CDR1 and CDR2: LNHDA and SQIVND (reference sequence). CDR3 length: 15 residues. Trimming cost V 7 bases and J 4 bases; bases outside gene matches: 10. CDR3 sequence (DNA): TGTGCCAGTAAGTCCGGGACAGCAAATAATCAGCCCCAGCATTTT. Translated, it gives CASKSGTANNQPQHF.

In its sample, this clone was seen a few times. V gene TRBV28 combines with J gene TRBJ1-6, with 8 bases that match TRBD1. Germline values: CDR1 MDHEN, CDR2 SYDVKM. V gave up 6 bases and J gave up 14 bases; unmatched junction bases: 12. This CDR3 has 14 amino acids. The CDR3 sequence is CASSQPDRGDTLHF. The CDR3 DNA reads TGTGCCAGCAGCCAACCCGACAGGGGAGACACCCTCCACTTT.

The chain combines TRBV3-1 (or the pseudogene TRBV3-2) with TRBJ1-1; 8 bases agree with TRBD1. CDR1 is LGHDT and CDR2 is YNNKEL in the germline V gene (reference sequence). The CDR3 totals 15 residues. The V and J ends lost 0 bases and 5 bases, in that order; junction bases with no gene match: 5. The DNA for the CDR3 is TGTGCCAGCAGCCAAGAACCCAGGGGGCGGACTGAAGCTTTCTTT. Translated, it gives CASSQEPRGRTEAFF.

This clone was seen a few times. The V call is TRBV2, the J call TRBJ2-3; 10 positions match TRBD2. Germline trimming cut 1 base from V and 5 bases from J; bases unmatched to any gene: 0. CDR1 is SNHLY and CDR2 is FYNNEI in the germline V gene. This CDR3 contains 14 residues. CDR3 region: CASSEERGGDTQYF. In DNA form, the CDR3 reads TGTGCCAGCAGTGAAGAGCGGGGGGGAGATACGCAGTATTTT.

The CDR3 protein is CASSLRGLAGGEQFF. CDR3 nucleotides: TGTGCCAGCAGCCTAAGGGGACTAGCGGGTGGGGAGCAGTTCTTC. The chain is built from TRBV14 and TRBJ2-1; 12 bases align to TRBD2. V shed 4 bases and J 10 bases; nucleotides not matched to a gene: 8. The CDR3 totals 15 residues. Looked up from germline, CDR1 is SGHDN and CDR2 is FVKESK.

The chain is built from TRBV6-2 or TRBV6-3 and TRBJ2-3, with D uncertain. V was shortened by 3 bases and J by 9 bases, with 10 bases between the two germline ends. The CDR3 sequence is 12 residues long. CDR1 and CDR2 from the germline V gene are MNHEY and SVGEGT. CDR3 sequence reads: CASSYSLVTQYF. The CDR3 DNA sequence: TGTGCCAGCAGTTATTCTTTAGTCACGCAGTATTTT.